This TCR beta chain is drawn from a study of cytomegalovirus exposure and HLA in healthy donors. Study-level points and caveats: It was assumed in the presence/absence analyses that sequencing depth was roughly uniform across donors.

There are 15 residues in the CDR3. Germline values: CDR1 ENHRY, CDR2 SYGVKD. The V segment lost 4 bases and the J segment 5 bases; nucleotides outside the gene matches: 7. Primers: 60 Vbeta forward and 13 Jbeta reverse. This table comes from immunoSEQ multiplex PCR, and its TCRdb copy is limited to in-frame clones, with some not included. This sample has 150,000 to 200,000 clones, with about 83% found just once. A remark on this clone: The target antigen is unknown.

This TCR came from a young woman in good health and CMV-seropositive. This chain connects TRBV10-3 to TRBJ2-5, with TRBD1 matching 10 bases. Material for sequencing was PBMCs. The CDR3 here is CAISVGQGGSETQYF. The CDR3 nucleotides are TGTGCCATCAGTGTTGGACAGGGGGGCTCGGAGACCCAGTACTTC.